The T cell receptor beta chain under discussion was sequenced for a study of blood T cell repertoires in COVID-19. Study overall: There were acute and convalescent COVID-19 samples, and they came from the United States, Italy and Spain.

In the original workflow: How many nucleated cells were present was estimated from reference gene primer amplification. Generated by immunoSEQ multiplex PCR, the TCRdb table keeps only in-frame clones and is missing some. V and J calls and clone size come straight from that table; D and trimming were deduced from the DNA. The profile covers about 210,000 clones, with approximately 80% appearing a single time and 8.5% to 10% taken by the ten largest. Germline V CDR1 and CDR2: SGHTA, FQGNSA. The CDR3 runs 12 residues. V lost 1 base to trimming and J lost 8 bases, with 8 bases between them. The sample consisted of PBMCs or T cells enriched from blood (not recorded which). This clonotype was sampled from a woman between 45 and 65 years old with acute COVID-19. This chain links TRBV7-2 with TRBJ1-2; possible D gene TRBD1, 5 bases. The CDR3, as DNA: TGTGCCAGCAGCTTAGGGCGGGGCGGCTACACCTTC. Its translation is CASSLGRGGYTF.